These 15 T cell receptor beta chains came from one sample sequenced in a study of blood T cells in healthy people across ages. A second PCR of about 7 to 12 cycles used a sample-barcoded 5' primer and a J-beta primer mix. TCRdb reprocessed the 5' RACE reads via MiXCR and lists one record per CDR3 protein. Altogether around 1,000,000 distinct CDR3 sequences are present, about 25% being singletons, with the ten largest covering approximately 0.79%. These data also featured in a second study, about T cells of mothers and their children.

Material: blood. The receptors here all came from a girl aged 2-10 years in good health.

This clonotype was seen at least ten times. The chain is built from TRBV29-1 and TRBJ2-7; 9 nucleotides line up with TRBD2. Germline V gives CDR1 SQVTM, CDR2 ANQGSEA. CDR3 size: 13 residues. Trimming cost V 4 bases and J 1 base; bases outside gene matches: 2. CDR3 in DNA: TGCAGCGTTGGGCTAGCGGGGTCCTACGAGCAGTACTTC. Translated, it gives CSVGLAGSYEQYF.

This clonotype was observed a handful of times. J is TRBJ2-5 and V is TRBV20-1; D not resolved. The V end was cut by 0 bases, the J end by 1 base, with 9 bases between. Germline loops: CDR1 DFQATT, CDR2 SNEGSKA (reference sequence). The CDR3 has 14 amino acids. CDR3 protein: CSARDRGFQETQYF. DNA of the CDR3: TGCAGTGCTAGAGATCGAGGTTTCCAAGAGACCCAGTACTTC.

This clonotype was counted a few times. CDR3 amino acids: CASSLIWGGQETQYF. As DNA, the CDR3 is TGTGCCAGCAGCTTAATTTGGGGGGGGCAAGAGACCCAGTACTTC. V usage is TRBV7-2 and J usage is TRBJ2-5; TRBD2 matches at 7 bases. CDR1 and CDR2 (germline): SGHTA, FQGNSA. The J segment lost 2 bases and the V segment lost 2 bases, leaving 5 bases of the junction unmatched. This CDR3 spans 15 amino acids.

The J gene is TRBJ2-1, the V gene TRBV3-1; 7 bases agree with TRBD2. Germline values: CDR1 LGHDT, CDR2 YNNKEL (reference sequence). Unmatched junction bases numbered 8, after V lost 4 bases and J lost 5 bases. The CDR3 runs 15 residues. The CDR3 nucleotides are TGTGCCAGCAGCCTCGGACTAGAAACGGACAATGAGCAGTTCTTC. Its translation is CASSLGLETDNEQFF.

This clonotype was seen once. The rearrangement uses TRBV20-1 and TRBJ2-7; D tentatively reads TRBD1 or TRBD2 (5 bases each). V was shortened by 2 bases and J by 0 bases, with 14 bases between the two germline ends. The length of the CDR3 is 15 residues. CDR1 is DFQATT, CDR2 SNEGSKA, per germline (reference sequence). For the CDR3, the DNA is TGCAGTGCTAGAAACGATCCGGGACCCTCCTACGAGCAGTACTTC. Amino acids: CSARNDPGPSYEQYF.

DNA for the CDR3: TGTGCCAGCAGCCCGACACCCCGTCCTGGACAGACGAATCCCGGGGAGCTGTTTTTT. Protein sequence: CASSPTPRPGQTNPGELFF. The genes are TRBV3-1 and TRBJ2-2; perhaps TRBD1 as D (6 bases). Trimming removed 4 bases at V and 6 bases at J, with 27 bases between. The CDR3 length is 19 residues. CDR1 and CDR2 from the germline V gene are LGHDT and YNNKEL (reference sequence).

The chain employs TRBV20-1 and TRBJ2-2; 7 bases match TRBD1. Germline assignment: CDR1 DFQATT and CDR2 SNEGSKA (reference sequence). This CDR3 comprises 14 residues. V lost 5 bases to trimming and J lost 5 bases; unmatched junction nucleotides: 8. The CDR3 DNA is TGCAGTGCTGAACAAACAGGGGCAACCGGGGAGCTGTTTTTT. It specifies CSAEQTGATGELFF.

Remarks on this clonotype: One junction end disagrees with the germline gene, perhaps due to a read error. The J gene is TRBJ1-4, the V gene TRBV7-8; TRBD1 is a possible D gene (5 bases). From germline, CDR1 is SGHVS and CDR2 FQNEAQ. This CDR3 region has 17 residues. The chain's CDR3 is CASSFVGVGGGKEKLLF. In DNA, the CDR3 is TGTGCCAGCAGCTTCGTGGGGGTCGGTGGGGGAAAAGAAAAACTGCTTTTT.

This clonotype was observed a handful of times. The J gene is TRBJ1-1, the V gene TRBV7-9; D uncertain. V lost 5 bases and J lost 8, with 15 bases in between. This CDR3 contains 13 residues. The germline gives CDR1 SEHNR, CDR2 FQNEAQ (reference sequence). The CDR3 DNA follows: TGTGCCAGCAGCCAAGACGAGTCGGGGGAAGCTTTCTTT. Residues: CASSQDESGEAFF.

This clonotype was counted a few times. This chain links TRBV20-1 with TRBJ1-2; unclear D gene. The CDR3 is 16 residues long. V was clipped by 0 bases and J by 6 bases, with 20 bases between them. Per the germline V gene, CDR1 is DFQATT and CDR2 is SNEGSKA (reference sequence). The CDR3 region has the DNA TGCAGTGCTAGAGATTTTCGGACCGCTAAGGAGGATGGCTACACCTTC. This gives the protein CSARDFRTAKEDGYTF.

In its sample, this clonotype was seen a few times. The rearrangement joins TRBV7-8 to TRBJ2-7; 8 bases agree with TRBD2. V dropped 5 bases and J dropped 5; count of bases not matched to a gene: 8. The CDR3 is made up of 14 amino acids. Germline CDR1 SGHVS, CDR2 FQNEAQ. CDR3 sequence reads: CASSGSGGSNEQYF. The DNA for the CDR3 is TGTGCCAGCAGCGGGAGCGGGGGCAGCAACGAGCAGTACTTC.

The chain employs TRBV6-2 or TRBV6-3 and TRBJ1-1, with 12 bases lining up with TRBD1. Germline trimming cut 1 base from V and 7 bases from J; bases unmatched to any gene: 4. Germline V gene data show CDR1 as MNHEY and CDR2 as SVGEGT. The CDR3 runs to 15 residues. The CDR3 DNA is TGTGCCAGCAGTTACTGGGGACAGGGGGCTGTTGAAGCTTTCTTT. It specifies CASSYWGQGAVEAFF.

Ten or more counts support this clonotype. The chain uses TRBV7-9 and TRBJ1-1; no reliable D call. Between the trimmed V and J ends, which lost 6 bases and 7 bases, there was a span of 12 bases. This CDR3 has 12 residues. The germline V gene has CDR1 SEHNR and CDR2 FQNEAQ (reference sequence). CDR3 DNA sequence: TGTGCCAGCAGGAGTGCTAGTGGTGAAGCTTTCTTT. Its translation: CASRSASGEAFF. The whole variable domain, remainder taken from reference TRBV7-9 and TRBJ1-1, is DTGVSQNPRHKITKRGQNVTFRCDPISEHNRLYWYRQTLGQGPEFLTYFQNEAQLEKSRLLSDRFSAERPKGSFSTLEIQRTEQGDSAMYLCASRSASGEAFFGQGTRLTVV.

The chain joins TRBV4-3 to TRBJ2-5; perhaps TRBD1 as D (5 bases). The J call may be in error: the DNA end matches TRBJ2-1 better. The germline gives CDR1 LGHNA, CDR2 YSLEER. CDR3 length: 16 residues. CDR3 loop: CASSQDSSGRENEQFF. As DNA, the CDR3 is TGCGCCAGCAGCCAAGATTCCTCGGGCAGGGAAAATGAGCAGTTCTTC.

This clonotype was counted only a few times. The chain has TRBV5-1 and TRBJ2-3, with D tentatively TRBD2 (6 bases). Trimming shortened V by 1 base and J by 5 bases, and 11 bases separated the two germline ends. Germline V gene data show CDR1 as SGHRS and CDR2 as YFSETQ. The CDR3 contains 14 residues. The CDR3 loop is CASSLRPGEDTQYF. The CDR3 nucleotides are TGCGCCAGCAGCTTGAGACCGGGGGAAGATACGCAGTATTTT.